The source of this T cell receptor (beta chain) is a study of blood T cell repertoires in COVID-19. The repertoire was sequenced with immunoSEQ multiplex PCR; TCRdb's copy has only in-frame clones and lacks some. There are 52,000 or so clones in the sample; roughly 80% occur only once, and over 15% lies in the top ten. CDR1 and CDR2 (germline): SNHLY, FYNNEI. Trimming cost V 5 bases and J 6 bases; bases outside gene matches: 9. There are 16 residues in the CDR3. This TCR was recovered from a man in his 70s with active COVID-19. The J gene is TRBJ2-5, the V gene TRBV2, with TRBD2 identical over 13 bases. The sample taken for sequencing was peripheral blood. The CDR3 here is CASSPELAGGGKTQYF. The CDR3 nucleotides are TGTGCCAGCAGTCCGGAACTAGCGGGAGGGGGAAAGACCCAGTACTTC.